The table lists the clone carrying this TCR beta chain with many counts. No antigen is known for it. The sample is drawn from a study of T cells in Graves' hyperthyroidism and ophthalmopathy. Study summary: Initial diagnosis, before any treatment, was when peripheral blood was collected.

This CDR3 has 12 amino acids. CDR1 LGHNT and CDR2 FRNRAP come from the germline V gene. V lost 9 bases and J 2 bases, leaving 9 bases between the germline ends. Clinical symptoms, serum thyroxine and TRAb, thyroid ultrasound and orbital computed tomography were used for the diagnoses. The authors obtained PBMCs from 10 ml of fresh peripheral blood. RNA transcripts provided the source from which TCR beta CDR3 regions were amplified. Carried out on the TCR CDR3, a first-round RT-PCR used the HTBI primer set. TCRdb processed the multiplex PCR reads anew with MiXCR; each CDR3 protein has one entry. The profile shows 300,000 to 400,000 distinct CDR3 sequences, approximately 14% of them singletons. Study-level results: Researchers report that a 13 V-J model separated ophthalmopathy from stable hyperthyroidism.

This TCR came from a woman aged 25 to 39 with Graves' ophthalmopathy. This chain connects TRBV12-5 to TRBJ2-3; tentatively, D is TRBD2 (5 bases). Sequencing was done on a sample of blood. The CDR3 bases are TGTGCTAGCGGGAAGAACACAGATACGCAGTATTTT. It yields the protein CASGKNTDTQYF.